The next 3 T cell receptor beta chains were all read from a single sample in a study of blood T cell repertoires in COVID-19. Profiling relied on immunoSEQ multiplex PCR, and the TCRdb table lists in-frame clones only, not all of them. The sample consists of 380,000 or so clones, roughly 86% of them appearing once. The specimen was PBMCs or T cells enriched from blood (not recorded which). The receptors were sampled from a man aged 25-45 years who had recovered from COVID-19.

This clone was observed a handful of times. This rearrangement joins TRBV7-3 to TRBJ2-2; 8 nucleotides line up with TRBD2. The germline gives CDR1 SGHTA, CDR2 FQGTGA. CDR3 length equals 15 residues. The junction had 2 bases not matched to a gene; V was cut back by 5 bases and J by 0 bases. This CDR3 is CASSRGLANTGELFF. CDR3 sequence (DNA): TGTGCCAGCAGCAGGGGACTAGCGAACACCGGGGAGCTGTTTTTT. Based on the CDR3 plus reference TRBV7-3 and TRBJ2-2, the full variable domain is GAGVSQTPSNKVTEKGKYVELRCDPISGHTALYWYRQSLGQGPEFLIYFQGTGAADDSGLPNDRFFAVRPEGSVSTLKIQRTERGDSAVYLCASSRGLANTGELFFGEGSRLTVL.

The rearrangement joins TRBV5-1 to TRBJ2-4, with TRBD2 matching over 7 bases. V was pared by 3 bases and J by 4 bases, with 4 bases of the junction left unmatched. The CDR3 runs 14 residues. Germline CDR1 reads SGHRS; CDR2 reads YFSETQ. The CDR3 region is CASSSLGGKNIQYF. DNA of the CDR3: TGCGCCAGCAGCTCCCTGGGAGGGAAAAACATTCAGTACTTC.

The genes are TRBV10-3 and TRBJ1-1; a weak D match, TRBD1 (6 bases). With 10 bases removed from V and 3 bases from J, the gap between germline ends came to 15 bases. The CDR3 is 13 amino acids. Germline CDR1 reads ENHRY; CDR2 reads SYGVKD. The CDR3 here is CATSRGLDTEAFF. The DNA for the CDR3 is TGTGCCACCAGCAGGGGATTGGACACTGAAGCTTTCTTT.